This T cell receptor (beta chain) is drawn from a study of cytomegalovirus exposure and HLA in healthy donors. Study results and limitations: The authors enumerated roughly 160 TCR beta chains as linked to cytomegalovirus. Per a prior analysis, the majority of TCR beta V segments were productive roughly 90% or roughly 30% of the time.

13 Jbeta primers and 60 Vbeta primers were used for the PCR. TCRdb's table, derived via immunoSEQ multiplex PCR, lists solely in-frame clones and lacks some. The table for this sample gives about 150,000 clones. This CDR3 comprises 10 residues. Germline V CDR1 and CDR2: SQVTM, ANQGSEA. Trimming pared 6 bases from V and 7 bases from J, leaving 7 bases between. About this clone: Its antigen is as yet unknown.

The chain couples TRBV29-1 to TRBJ2-1, with D perhaps TRBD2 (5 bases). Sequenced material: PBMCs. This TCR came from a man between 25 and 39 years old in good health and CMV-seronegative. The CDR3 loop is CSVERNEQFF. CDR3 DNA sequence: TGCAGCGTCGAGCGGAATGAGCAGTTCTTC.